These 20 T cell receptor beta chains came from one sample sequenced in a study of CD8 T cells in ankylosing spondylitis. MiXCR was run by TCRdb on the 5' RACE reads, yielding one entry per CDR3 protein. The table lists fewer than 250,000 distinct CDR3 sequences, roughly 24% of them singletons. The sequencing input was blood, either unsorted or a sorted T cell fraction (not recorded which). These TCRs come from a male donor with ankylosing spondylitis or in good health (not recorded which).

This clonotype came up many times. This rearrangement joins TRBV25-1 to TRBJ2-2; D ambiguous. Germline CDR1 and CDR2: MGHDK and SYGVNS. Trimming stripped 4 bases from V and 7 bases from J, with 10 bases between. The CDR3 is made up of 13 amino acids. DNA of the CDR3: TGTGCCAGCAGTGGGCTAGGTAACGGGGAGCTGTTTTTT. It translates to CASSGLGNGELFF.

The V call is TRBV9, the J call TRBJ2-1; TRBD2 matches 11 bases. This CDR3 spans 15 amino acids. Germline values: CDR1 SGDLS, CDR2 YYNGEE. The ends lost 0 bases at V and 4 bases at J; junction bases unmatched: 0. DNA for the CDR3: TGTGCCAGCAGCGTAGGACTAGCGGGATACAATGAGCAGTTCTTC. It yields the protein CASSVGLAGYNEQFF.

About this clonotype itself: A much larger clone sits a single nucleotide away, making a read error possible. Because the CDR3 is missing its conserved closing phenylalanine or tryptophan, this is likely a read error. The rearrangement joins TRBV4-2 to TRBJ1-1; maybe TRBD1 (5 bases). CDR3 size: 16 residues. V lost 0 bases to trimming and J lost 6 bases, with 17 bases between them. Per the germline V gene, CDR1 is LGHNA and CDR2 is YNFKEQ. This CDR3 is CASSQDPRGGSAEAFL. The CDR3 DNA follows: TGTGCCAGCAGCCAAGATCCCCGGGGGGGGAGCGCTGAAGCTTTCCTT.

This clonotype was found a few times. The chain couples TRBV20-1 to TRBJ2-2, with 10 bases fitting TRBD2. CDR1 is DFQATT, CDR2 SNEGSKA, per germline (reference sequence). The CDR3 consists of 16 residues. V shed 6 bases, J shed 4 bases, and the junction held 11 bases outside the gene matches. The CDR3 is CSASTPSGGSTGELFF. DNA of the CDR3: TGCAGTGCCAGCACCCCTAGCGGGGGAAGCACCGGGGAGCTGTTTTTT.

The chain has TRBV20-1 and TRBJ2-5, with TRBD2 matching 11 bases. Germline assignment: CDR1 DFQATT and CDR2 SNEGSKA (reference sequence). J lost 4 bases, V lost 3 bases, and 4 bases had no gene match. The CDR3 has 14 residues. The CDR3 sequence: CSASTSGGPETQYF. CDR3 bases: TGCAGTGCTAGCACTAGCGGGGGCCCAGAGACCCAGTACTTC.

This chain's CDR3 is CASSDGAGANTEAFF. CDR3 sequence (DNA): TGTGCCAGCAGTGACGGTGCAGGGGCGAACACTGAAGCTTTCTTT. This rearrangement joins TRBV6-4 to TRBJ1-1; perhaps TRBD1 as D (6 bases). The germline V gene has CDR1 MRHNA and CDR2 SNTAGT. The CDR3 runs 15 residues. Trimming took 2 bases from V and 1 from J, leaving 11 bases between them.

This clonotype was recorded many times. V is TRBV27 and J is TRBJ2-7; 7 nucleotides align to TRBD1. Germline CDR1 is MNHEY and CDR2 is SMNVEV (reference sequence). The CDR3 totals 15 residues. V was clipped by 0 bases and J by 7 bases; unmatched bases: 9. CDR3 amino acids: CASSLSVQGTREQYF. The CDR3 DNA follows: TGTGCCAGCAGTTTATCGGTACAGGGGACACGGGAGCAGTACTTC.

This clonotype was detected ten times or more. The CDR3 protein is CASTLGASNADTQYF. DNA for the CDR3: TGTGCCAGCACTTTAGGAGCCAGCAACGCAGATACGCAGTATTTT. The chain links TRBV6-5 to TRBJ2-3; D ambiguous. CDR1 is MNHEY and CDR2 is SVGAGI in the germline V gene. V was pared by 7 bases and J by 4 bases, with 18 bases between. CDR3 length: 15 residues.

The CDR3 coding sequence is TGTGCCAGCTCACCTTCGGGGGGGGGCGCAGGTGAAGCTTTCTTT. It is translated as CASSPSGGGAGEAFF. The chain couples TRBV18 to TRBJ1-1, with D maybe TRBD1 (6 bases). CDR1 is KGHSH and CDR2 is LQKENI in the germline V gene. Between the trimmed V and J ends, which lost 3 bases and 7 bases, there was a span of 18 bases. The length of the CDR3 is 15 residues.

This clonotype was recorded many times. DNA for the CDR3: TGCAGTGCTAGAGATGATCTAGCGGGAAGTTCCTACAATGAGCAGTTCTTC. Amino acids: CSARDDLAGSSYNEQFF. The genes are TRBV20-1 and TRBJ2-1, with 9 bases matching TRBD2. V lost 0 bases, J lost 1 base, and 7 bases stayed unmatched. Germline CDR1 DFQATT, CDR2 SNEGSKA (reference sequence). The CDR3 length is 17 residues.

The CDR3 sequence is CASTLDYSSTDTQYF. The DNA for the CDR3 is TGTGCCAGCACCCTGGACTATTCTAGCACAGATACGCAGTATTTT. The V and J genes are TRBV6-1 and TRBJ2-3; a possible D gene is TRBD2 (6 bases). The CDR3 consists of 15 residues. Trimming stripped 7 bases from V and 0 bases from J, with 14 bases between. The germline V gene has CDR1 MNHNS and CDR2 SASEGT.

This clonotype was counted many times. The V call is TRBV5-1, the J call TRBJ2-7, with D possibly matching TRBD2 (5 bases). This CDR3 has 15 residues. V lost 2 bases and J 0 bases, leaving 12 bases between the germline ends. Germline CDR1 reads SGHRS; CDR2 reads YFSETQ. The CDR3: CASSLQLGSSYEQYF. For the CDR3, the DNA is TGCGCCAGCAGCTTACAGTTGGGGAGCTCCTACGAGCAGTACTTC.

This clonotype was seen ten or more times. The CDR3 bases are TGCGCCAGCATCCCTGGCGGGAGCTCCTACAATGAGCAGTTCTTC. Translated: CASIPGGSSYNEQFF. V gene TRBV5-1 combines with J gene TRBJ2-1; 7 bases line up with TRBD2. CDR1 is SGHRS, CDR2 YFSETQ, per germline. This CDR3 comprises 15 residues. V lost 6 bases and J lost 0; bases outside the gene matches: 6.

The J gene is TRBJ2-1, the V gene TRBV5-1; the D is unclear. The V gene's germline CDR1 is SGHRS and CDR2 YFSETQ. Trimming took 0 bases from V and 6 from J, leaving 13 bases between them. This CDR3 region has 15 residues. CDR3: CASSLGTAPPNEQFF. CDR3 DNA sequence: TGCGCCAGCAGCTTGGGCACGGCCCCTCCCAATGAGCAGTTCTTC.

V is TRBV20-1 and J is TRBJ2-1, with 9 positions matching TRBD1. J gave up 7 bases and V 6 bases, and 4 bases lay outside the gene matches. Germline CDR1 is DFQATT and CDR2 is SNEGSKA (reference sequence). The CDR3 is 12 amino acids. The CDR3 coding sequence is TGCAGTGCCGAGACAGGGGGGAATGAGCAGTTCTTC. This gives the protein CSAETGGNEQFF.

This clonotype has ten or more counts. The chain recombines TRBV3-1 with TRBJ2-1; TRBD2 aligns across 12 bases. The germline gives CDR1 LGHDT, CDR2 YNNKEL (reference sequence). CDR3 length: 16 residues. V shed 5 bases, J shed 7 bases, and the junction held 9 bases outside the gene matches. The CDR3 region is CASSFTSGRRGNEQFF. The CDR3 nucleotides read TGTGCCAGCAGCTTTACTAGCGGGAGGAGGGGGAATGAGCAGTTCTTC.

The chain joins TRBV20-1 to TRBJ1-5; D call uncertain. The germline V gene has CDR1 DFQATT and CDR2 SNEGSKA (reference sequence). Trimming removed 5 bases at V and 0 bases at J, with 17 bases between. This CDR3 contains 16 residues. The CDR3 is CSAPEGRKHSNQPQHF. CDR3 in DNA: TGCAGTGCTCCCGAGGGAAGGAAACATAGCAATCAGCCCCAGCATTTT.

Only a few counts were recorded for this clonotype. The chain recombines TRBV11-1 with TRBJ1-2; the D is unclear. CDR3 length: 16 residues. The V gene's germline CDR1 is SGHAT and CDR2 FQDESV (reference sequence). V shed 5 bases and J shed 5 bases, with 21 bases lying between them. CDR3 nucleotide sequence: TGTGCCAGCAGCAAAAGGTCCGGCAGCTACTCTTATGGCTACACCTTC. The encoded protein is CASSKRSGSYSYGYTF.

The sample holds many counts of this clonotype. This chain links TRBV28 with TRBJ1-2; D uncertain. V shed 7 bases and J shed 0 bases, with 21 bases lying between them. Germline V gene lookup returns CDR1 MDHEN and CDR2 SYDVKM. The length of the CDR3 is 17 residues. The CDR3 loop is CASTPWAERNSNYGYTF. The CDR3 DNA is TGTGCCAGCACCCCGTGGGCAGAAAGAAATTCTAACTATGGCTACACCTTC.

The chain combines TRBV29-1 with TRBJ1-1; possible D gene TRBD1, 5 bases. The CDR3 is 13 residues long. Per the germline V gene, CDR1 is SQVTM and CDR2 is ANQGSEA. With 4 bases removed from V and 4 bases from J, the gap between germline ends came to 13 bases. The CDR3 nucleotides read TGCAGCGTTGGGGTATCGGGGGGCACTGAAGCTTTCTTT. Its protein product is CSVGVSGGTEAFF.